This T cell receptor (beta chain) was captured in a study of blood T cells in healthy people across ages. PCR was performed a second time for roughly 7 to 12 cycles using a sample-barcoded 5' primer and a J-beta primer mix. TCRdb ran MiXCR on the 5' RACE reads and lists one entry per CDR3 protein. The data contain fewer than 800,000 distinct CDR3 sequences, 20% to 25% of them singletons. Staff drew around 10 milliliters of peripheral blood from each donor. After removal of 5 bases from V and 9 bases from J, the junction contained 6 bases not matched to a gene. The CDR3 consists of 13 residues. The same data also contributed to another study, on T cells of mothers and their children. Turning to that study: Over five children and their three healthy Caucasian mothers were the donors.

The origin of this receptor is a boy younger than 18 in good health. Input material: blood. The chain has TRBV12-3 or TRBV12-4 and TRBJ2-1, with 8 bases that match TRBD2. DNA of the CDR3: TGTGCCAGCAGTCCCGGACTAGCCCCTGAGCAGTTCTTC. Amino acids: CASSPGLAPEQFF.